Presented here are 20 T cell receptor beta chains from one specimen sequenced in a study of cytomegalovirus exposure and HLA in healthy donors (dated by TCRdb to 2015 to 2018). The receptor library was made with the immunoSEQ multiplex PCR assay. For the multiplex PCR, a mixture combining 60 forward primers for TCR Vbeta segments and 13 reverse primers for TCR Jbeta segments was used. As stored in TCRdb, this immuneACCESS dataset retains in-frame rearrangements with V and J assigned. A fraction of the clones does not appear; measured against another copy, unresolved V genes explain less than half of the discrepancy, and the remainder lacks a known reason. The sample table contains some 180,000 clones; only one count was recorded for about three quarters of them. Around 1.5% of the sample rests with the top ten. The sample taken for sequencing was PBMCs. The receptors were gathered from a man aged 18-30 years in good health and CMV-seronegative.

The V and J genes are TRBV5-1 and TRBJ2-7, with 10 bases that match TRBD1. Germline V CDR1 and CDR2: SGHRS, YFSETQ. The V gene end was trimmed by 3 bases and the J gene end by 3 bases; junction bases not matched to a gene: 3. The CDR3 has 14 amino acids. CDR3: CASSWTGGDYEQYF. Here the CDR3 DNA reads TGCGCCAGCAGCTGGACAGGGGGGGACTACGAGCAGTACTTC.

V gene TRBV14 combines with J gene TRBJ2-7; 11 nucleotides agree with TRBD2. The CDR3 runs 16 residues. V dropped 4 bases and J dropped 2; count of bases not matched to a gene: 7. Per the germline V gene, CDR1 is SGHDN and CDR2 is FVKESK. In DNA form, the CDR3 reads TGTGCCAGCAGCCTTACTAGCGGGGGACAACCCTACGAGCAGTACTTC. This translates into CASSLTSGGQPYEQYF.

DNA for the CDR3: TGTGCCAGTAGTACCGTTCCGAGGGGGCGCGAGCAGTACTTC. Translation gives CASSTVPRGREQYF. This sequence joins TRBV19 and TRBJ2-7; 7 bases align to TRBD1. This CDR3 has 14 residues. Germline CDR1 is LNHDA and CDR2 is SQIVND (reference sequence). V shed 4 bases, J shed 6 bases, and the junction held 9 bases outside the gene matches.

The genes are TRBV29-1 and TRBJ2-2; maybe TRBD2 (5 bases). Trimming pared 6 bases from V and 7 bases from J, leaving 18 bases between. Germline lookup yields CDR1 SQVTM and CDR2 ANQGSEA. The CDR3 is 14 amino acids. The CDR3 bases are TGCAGCGTCCCCGAGGCCGGGGTAGTCGGGGAGCTGTTTTTT. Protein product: CSVPEAGVVGELFF.

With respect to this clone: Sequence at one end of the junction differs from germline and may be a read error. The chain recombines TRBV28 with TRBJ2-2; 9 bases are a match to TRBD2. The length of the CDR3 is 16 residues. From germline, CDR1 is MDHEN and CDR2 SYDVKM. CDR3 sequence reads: CASSQGTSKHTGGLFF. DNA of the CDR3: TGTGCCAGCAGCCAAGGGACTAGCAAGCACACCGGGGGGCTGTTTTTT.

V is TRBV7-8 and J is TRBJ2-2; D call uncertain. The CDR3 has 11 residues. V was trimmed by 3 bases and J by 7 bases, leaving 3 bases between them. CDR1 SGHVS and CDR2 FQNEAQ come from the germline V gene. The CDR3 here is CASSFGGELFF. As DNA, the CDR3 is TGTGCCAGCAGCTTCGGCGGGGAGCTGTTTTTT. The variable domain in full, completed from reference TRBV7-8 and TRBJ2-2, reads GAGVSQSPRYKVAKRGQDVALRCDPISGHVSLFWYQQALGQGPEFLTYFQNEAQLDKSGLPSDRFFAERPEGSVSTLKIQRTQQEDSAVYLCASSFGGELFFGEGSRLTVL.

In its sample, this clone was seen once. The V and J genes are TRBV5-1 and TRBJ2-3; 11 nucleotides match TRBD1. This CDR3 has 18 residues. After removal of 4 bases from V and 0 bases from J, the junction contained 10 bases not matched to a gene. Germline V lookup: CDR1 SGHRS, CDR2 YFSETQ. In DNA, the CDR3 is TGCGCCAGCAGCACTGGACAGGGGGCAGGTCCCAGCACAGATACGCAGTATTTT. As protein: CASSTGQGAGPSTDTQYF.

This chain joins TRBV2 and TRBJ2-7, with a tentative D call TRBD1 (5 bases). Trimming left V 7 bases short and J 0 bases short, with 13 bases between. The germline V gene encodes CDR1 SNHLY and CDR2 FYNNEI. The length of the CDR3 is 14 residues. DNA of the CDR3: TGTGCCAGCACCCCGACAGCCATCTCCTACGAGCAGTACTTC. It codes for CASTPTAISYEQYF.

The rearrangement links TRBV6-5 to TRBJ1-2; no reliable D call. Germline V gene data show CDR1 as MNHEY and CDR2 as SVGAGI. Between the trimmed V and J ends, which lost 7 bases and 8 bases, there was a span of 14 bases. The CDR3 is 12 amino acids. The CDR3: CASTPTGYGYTF. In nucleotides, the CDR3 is TGTGCCAGCACCCCGACTGGATACGGCTACACCTTC.

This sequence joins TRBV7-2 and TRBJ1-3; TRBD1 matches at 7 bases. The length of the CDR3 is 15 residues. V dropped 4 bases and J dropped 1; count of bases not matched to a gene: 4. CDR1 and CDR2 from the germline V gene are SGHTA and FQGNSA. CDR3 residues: CASSSEDRSGNTIYF. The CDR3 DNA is TGTGCCAGCAGCTCCGAGGACAGGTCTGGAAACACCATATATTTT.

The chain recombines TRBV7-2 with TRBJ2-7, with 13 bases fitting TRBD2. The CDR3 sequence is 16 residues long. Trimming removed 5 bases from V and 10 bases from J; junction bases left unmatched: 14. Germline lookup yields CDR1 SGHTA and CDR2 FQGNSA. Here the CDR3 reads CASSPTTSGGSRPQYF. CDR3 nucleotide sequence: TGTGCCAGCAGCCCAACGACTAGCGGGGGGTCTAGACCCCAGTACTTC.

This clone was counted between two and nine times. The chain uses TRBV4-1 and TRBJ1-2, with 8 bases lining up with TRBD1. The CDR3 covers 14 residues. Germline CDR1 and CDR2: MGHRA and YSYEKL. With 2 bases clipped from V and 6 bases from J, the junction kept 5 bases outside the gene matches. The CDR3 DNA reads TGCGCCAGCAGCCAATCCGACAGGGGCGATGGCTACACCTTC. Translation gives CASSQSDRGDGYTF.

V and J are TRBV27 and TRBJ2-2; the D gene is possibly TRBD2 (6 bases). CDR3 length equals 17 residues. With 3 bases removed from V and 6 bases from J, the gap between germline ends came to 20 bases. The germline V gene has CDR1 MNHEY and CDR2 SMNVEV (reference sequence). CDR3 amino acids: CASSFTPRGPGAGELFF. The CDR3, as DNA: TGTGCCAGCAGTTTCACGCCCCGGGGCCCGGGGGCCGGGGAGCTGTTTTTT.

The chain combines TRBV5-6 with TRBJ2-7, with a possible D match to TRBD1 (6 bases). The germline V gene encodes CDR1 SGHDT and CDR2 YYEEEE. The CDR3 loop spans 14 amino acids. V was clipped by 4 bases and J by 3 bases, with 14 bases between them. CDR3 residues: CASSPNGQIYEQYF. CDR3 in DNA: TGTGCCAGCAGCCCTAACGGACAGATCTACGAGCAGTACTTC.

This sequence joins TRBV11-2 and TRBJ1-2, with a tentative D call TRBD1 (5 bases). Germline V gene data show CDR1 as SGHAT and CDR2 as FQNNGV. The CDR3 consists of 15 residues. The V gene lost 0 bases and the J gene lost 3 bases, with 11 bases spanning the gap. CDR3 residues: CASSLDTGDDYGYTF. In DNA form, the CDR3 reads TGTGCCAGCAGCTTAGATACAGGCGATGACTATGGCTACACCTTC.

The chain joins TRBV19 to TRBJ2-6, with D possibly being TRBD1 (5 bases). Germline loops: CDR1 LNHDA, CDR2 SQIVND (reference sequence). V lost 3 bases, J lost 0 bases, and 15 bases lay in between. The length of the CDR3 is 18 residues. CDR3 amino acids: CASSIERGRSSGANVLTF. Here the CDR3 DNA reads TGTGCCAGTAGTATTGAAAGGGGTCGTAGCTCTGGGGCCAACGTCCTGACTTTC.

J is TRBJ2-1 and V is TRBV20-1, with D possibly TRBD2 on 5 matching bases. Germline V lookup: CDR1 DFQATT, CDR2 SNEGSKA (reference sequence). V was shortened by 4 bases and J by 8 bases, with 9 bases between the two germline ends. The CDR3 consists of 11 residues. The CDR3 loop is CSATVRDEQFF. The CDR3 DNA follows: TGCAGTGCTACGGTGAGGGATGAGCAGTTCTTC.

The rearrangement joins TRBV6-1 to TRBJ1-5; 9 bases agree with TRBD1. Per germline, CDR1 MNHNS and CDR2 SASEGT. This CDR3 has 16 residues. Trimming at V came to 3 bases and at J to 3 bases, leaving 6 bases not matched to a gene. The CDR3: CASSEGQGRYNQPQHF. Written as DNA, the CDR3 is TGTGCCAGCAGTGAGGGACAGGGTCGTTACAATCAGCCCCAGCATTTT.

The CDR3 is CASSLATQDTYGYTF. The CDR3 bases are TGTGCCAGCAGTCTTGCGACACAGGACACCTATGGCTACACCTTC. V is TRBV28 and J is TRBJ1-2; a possible D gene is TRBD1 (5 bases). V dropped 5 bases and J dropped 4 bases, with 17 bases sitting between them. Germline assignment: CDR1 MDHEN and CDR2 SYDVKM. The CDR3 is 15 residues long.

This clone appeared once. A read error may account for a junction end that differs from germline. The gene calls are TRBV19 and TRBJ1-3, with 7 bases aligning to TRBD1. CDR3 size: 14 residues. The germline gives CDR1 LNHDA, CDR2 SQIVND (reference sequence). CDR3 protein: CASRIGTAGNTIYF. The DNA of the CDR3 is TGTGCCAGTAGGATAGGGACAGCTGGAAACACCATATATTTT.